This T cell receptor beta chain was captured in a study of T cell changes during pregnancy in multiple sclerosis. This CDR3 has 14 amino acids. Trimming took 5 bases from V and 6 from J, leaving 13 bases between them. Germline CDR1 SGHTA, CDR2 FQGNSA. Data came from immunoSEQ multiplex PCR; TCRdb stores just in-frame clones and leaves some out. The data contain about 93,000 clones, roughly 92% of them singletons. The sample consisted of peripheral blood, taken after pregnancy. The clonotype comes from a female donor with multiple sclerosis, enrolled in a pregnancy study. The chain recombines TRBV7-2 with TRBJ2-2; tentatively, D is TRBD2 (5 bases). CDR3 sequence (DNA): TGTGCCAGCAGCCGGGATAGTCTGGCCGGGGAGCTGTTTTTT. Protein product: CASSRDSLAGELFF.